These 2 T cell receptor beta chains were sequenced from one sample in a study of blood T cells in healthy people across ages (dated by TCRdb to between 2014 and 2016). The library was obtained by 5' RACE. Sequencer: Illumina HiSeq 2500. The second PCR ran for about 6 to 12 cycles and used a J-beta primer mix along with a sample-barcoded 5' primer. TCRdb ran its own pipeline on the public reads, namely fastp trimming at Q25 and MiXCR clone calling, and kept in-frame beta chains. Rows merge per CDR3 protein into single entries with the most common DNA and genes. The sample contains approximately 900,000 distinct CDR3 sequences, about 29% of them found a single time. The ten largest account for roughly 10% of the sample. The same sample was also used in a study of T cells of mothers and their children.

Sequencing was performed on blood. The receptor source for this set is a middle-aged woman in good health.

The gene calls are TRBV7-3 and TRBJ1-2; D is uncertain. The CDR3 extends over 15 amino acids. Germline loops: CDR1 SGHTA, CDR2 FQGTGA. V shed 0 bases and J shed 4 bases, with 12 bases lying between them. The CDR3 is CASSLTPGSAYGYTF. In DNA form, the CDR3 reads TGTGCCAGCAGCTTAACCCCGGGATCGGCCTATGGCTACACCTTC.

This sequence joins TRBV7-2 and TRBJ2-7, with 8 positions matching TRBD1. This CDR3 comprises 16 residues. Germline CDR1 and CDR2: SGHTA and FQGNSA. Trimming took 2 bases from V and 2 from J; bases not matched to a gene: 8. The CDR3 bases are TGTGCCAGCAGCTTATCTGGGACAGGTTCTCCCTACGAGCAGTACTTC. It encodes CASSLSGTGSPYEQYF.